This TCR beta chain was sequenced for a study of tumor and adjacent non-tumor tissue in lung cancer. Across the study: Approximately 4.2 million productive TCRbeta reads were obtained per sample on average.

In regard to this clonotype: The germline gene is not matched at one end of the junction; a read error may be the cause.

Germline assignment: CDR1 SGHNT and CDR2 YENEEA. The length of the CDR3 is 15 residues. No cell sorting was done before RNA was extracted from the tissue. TCRbeta libraries were built with three rounds of nested PCR, modified from ARM-PCR. MiXCR was run by TCRdb on the multiplex PCR reads, yielding one entry per CDR3 protein. The sample yields roughly 220,000 distinct CDR3 sequences, 71% seen once. The chain joins TRBV11-3 to TRBJ2-1, with TRBD2 matching 7 bases. This receptor was identified in a man in his sixties with non-small cell lung cancer. Sequencing was done on a sample of lung tumor tissue. The CDR3 spells CASSLDGLVCNEQFF. The DNA of the CDR3 is TGCGCCAGCAGTCTAGATGGACTAGTGTGCAATGAGCAGTTCTTC. The entire variable domain, with the rest obtained from reference TRBV11-3 and TRBJ2-1, is as follows: EAGVVQSPRYKIIEKKQPVAFWCNPISGHNTLYWYLQNLGQGPELLIRYENEEAVDDSQLPKDRFSAERLKGVDSTLKIQPAELGDSAVYLCASSLDGLVCNEQFFGPGTRLTVL.